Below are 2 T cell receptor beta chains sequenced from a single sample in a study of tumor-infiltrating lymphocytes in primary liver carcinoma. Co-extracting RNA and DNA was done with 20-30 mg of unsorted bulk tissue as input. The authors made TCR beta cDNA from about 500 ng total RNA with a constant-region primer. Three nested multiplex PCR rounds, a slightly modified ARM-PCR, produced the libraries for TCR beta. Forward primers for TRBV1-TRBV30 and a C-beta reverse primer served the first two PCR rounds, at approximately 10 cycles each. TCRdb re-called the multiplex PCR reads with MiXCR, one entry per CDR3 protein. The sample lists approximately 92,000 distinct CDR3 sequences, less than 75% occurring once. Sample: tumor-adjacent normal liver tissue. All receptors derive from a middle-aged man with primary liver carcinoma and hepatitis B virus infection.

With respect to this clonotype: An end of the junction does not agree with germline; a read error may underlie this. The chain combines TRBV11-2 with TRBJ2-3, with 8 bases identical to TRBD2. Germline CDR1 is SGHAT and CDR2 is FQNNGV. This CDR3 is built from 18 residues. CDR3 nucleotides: TGTGCCATCAGCTTAAGTACTAACGGGAGGGCGGGGCGAGATACGCAGTATTTT. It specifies CAISLSTNGRAGRDTQYF.

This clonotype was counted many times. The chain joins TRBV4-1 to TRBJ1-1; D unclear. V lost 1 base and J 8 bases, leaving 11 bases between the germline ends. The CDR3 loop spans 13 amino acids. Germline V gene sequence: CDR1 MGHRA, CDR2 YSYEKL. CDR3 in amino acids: CASSQVGSGEAFF. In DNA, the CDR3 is TGCGCCAGCAGCCAAGTCGGGTCGGGAGAAGCTTTCTTT.